What follows are 19 T cell receptor beta chains derived from one specimen sequenced in a study of blood T cells in healthy people across ages. A second roughly 6 to 12 cycle PCR used barcoded and J-beta primers. In TCRdb, the 5' RACE reads were re-called with MiXCR into one record per CDR3 protein. The sample has 1.5 million or so distinct CDR3 sequences, around 40% seen once; the top ten hold less than 5%. Sequencing was done on a sample of blood. The receptors originated from a woman younger than 30 in good health.

This chain joins TRBV20-1 and TRBJ2-1, with 9 bases that match TRBD2. V was pared by 2 bases and J by 8 bases, with 7 bases of the junction left unmatched. CDR3 length: 14 residues. The germline gives CDR1 DFQATT, CDR2 SNEGSKA (reference sequence). The CDR3 region has the DNA TGCAGTGCTAGAAGGGCGGGAGGGTCCTATGAGCAGTTCTTC. This translates into CSARRAGGSYEQFF.

Only a few counts were recorded for this clonotype. V gene TRBV7-8 combines with J gene TRBJ2-1, with a weak D call TRBD2 (6 bases). Trimming shortened V by 0 bases and J by 3 bases, and 12 bases separated the two germline ends. The germline V gene has CDR1 SGHVS and CDR2 FQNEAQ. The CDR3 is 16 amino acids. The CDR3 loop reads CASSLAPGRYYNEQFF. CDR3 DNA sequence: TGTGCCAGCAGCTTAGCGCCAGGGAGGTACTACAATGAGCAGTTCTTC.

In its sample, this clonotype was seen a few times. The V gene is TRBV29-1, the J gene TRBJ1-5; weak D call: TRBD1 (6 bases). The CDR3 contains 12 residues. CDR1 is SQVTM, CDR2 ANQGSEA, per germline. V dropped 6 bases and J dropped 5 bases, with 11 bases sitting between them. The CDR3 protein is CSVGDIDQPQHF. CDR3 nucleotide sequence: TGCAGCGTGGGGGACATAGATCAGCCCCAGCATTTT.

The chain couples TRBV28 to TRBJ1-4; D perhaps matches TRBD1 (6 bases). The CDR3 runs 16 residues. Germline V gene sequence: CDR1 MDHEN, CDR2 SYDVKM. Between the trimmed V and J ends, which lost 3 bases and 7 bases, there was a span of 18 bases. The CDR3 DNA reads TGTGCCAGCAGTTTTGGAGGCACAGGGTCTGGTGAAAAACTGTTTTTT. Protein product: CASSFGGTGSGEKLFF.

This clonotype occurred a few times. The rearrangement uses TRBV6-6 and TRBJ2-1, with D unclear. V shed 5 bases and J shed 8 bases, with 16 bases lying between them. The length of the CDR3 is 14 residues. From germline, CDR1 is MNHNY and CDR2 SVGAGI (reference sequence). This chain's CDR3 is CASSAPQKGYEQFF. CDR3 DNA: TGTGCCAGCAGTGCCCCACAAAAGGGCTATGAGCAGTTCTTC.

J is TRBJ2-1 and V is TRBV20-1, with D perhaps TRBD2 (5 bases). The ends were cut back, 2 bases at V and 6 bases at J, with 8 bases in the middle. CDR1 is DFQATT and CDR2 is SNEGSKA in the germline V gene (reference sequence). This CDR3 comprises 12 residues. CDR3 sequence (DNA): TGCAGTGCTAGAACTAGAGGCAATGAGCAGTTCTTC. It codes for CSARTRGNEQFF.

This clonotype was counted at least ten times. The chain has TRBV6-4 and TRBJ2-2, with D tentatively TRBD2 (5 bases). The CDR3 sequence is 13 residues long. The germline gives CDR1 MRHNA, CDR2 SNTAGT. With 0 bases removed from V and 6 bases from J, the gap between germline ends came to 5 bases. The CDR3 DNA sequence: TGTGCCAGCAGTGACTCTAGCGCCGGGGAGCTGTTTTTT. Translation: CASSDSSAGELFF.

This clonotype was seen only a few times. The V call is TRBV15, the J call TRBJ2-7; 11 nucleotides align to TRBD2. V gave up 1 base and J gave up 6 bases; unmatched junction bases: 11. CDR1 and CDR2 (germline): LNHNV, YYDKDF (reference sequence). The CDR3 sequence is 17 residues long. The CDR3 region is CATSRVGLAGYQGEQYF. DNA for the CDR3: TGTGCCACCAGCAGAGTAGGACTAGCGGGTTATCAGGGCGAGCAGTACTTC.

The rearrangement links TRBV11-2 to TRBJ2-1, with TRBD2 identical over 7 bases. The V segment lost 4 bases and the J segment 0 bases; nucleotides outside the gene matches: 0. The CDR3 is made up of 14 amino acids. Germline V CDR1 and CDR2: SGHAT, FQNNGV. The CDR3 nucleotides are TGTGCCAGCAGCTGGGACTACTCCTACAATGAGCAGTTCTTC. Protein: CASSWDYSYNEQFF.

The genes are TRBV6-5 and TRBJ1-2, with D possibly being TRBD1 (6 bases). V was cut by 5 bases and J by 0 bases, with 16 bases left in between. This CDR3 contains 16 residues. Germline V gives CDR1 MNHEY, CDR2 SVGAGI. The CDR3 sequence: CASSLGAAVSNYGYTF. The DNA for the CDR3 is TGTGCCAGCAGTCTGGGGGCGGCTGTTTCTAACTATGGCTACACCTTC.

J is TRBJ2-7 and V is TRBV4-2; possible D gene TRBD2, 5 bases. CDR3 size: 13 residues. Germline V lookup: CDR1 LGHNA, CDR2 YNFKEQ. The germline V and J ends were trimmed by 2 bases and 5 bases, with 10 bases remaining between them. CDR3 sequence reads: CASSQPGSDEQYF. The CDR3 DNA reads TGTGCCAGCAGCCAACCGGGATCCGACGAGCAGTACTTC.

This clonotype was detected only a few times. The DNA is left out, because the CDR3 cannot be placed on it with certainty; the CDR3 is given as TCRdb lists it. The chain combines TRBV2 with TRBJ2-3; the table's D call, TRBD1, was not checked against the DNA. The CDR3 is made up of 15 amino acids, end residues included. The germline gives CDR1 SNHLY, CDR2 FYNNEI. The CDR3 region is CASILAGVGTDTQYF.

This clonotype was found many times. V usage is TRBV7-9 and J usage is TRBJ2-6; D remains ambiguous. Germline V gives CDR1 SEHNR, CDR2 FQNEAQ (reference sequence). V was shortened by 6 bases and J by 1 base, with 7 bases between the two germline ends. CDR3 length: 14 residues. CDR3 amino acids: CASSHPSGANVLTF. Here the CDR3 DNA reads TGTGCCAGCAGTCATCCTTCTGGGGCCAACGTCCTGACTTTC. Together with reference TRBV7-9 and TRBJ2-6, the CDR3 gives the full variable domain: DTGVSQNPRHKITKRGQNVTFRCDPISEHNRLYWYRQTLGQGPEFLTYFQNEAQLEKSRLLSDRFSAERPKGSFSTLEIQRTEQGDSAMYLCASSHPSGANVLTFGAGSRLTVL.

Only a few counts were recorded for this clonotype. The J gene is TRBJ1-1, the V gene TRBV4-3, with D tentatively TRBD1 (6 bases). V was pared by 1 base and J by 5 bases, with 14 bases between. The CDR3 covers 15 residues. Germline CDR1 and CDR2: LGHNA and YSLEER. CDR3 in DNA: TGCGCCAGCAGCCAAGCGCCACAGGGAGGTACTGAAGCTTTCTTT. Protein product: CASSQAPQGGTEAFF.

This clonotype showed up just a few times. The chain couples TRBV20-1 to TRBJ1-6; 9 nucleotides align to TRBD1. Trimming cost V 5 bases and J 7 bases; bases outside gene matches: 9. The germline CDR1 and CDR2 sequences are DFQATT and SNEGSKA (reference sequence). CDR3 length: 15 residues. CDR3 region: CSASTGGVKNSPLHF. The CDR3 region has the DNA TGCAGTGCTTCTACAGGGGGCGTGAAAAATTCACCCCTCCACTTT.

The chain carries TRBV4-1 and TRBJ1-2, with D tentatively TRBD1 (6 bases). The V end was cut by 2 bases, the J end by 4 bases, with 17 bases between. The CDR3 is 16 amino acids. Germline-derived CDR1 and CDR2 are MGHRA and YSYEKL. This CDR3 is CASSQPTRTASYGYTF. For the CDR3, the DNA is TGCGCCAGCAGCCAACCAACCCGGACAGCTTCCTATGGCTACACCTTC.

The CDR3 protein is CASSLRAKTYEQYF. The CDR3 DNA reads TGCGCCAGCAGCTTGCGGGCGAAGACCTACGAGCAGTACTTC. The rearrangement uses TRBV5-1 and TRBJ2-7, with D uncertain. V shed 1 base and J shed 2 bases, with 10 bases lying between them. This CDR3 region has 14 residues. The germline gives CDR1 SGHRS, CDR2 YFSETQ.

This clonotype was counted only a few times. V is TRBV4-3 and J is TRBJ2-1; no definite D call. The V end lost 0 bases, the J end lost 10 bases, and 10 bases lay between the germline ends. This CDR3 is 13 amino acids long. Germline CDR1 is LGHNA and CDR2 is YSLEER. The CDR3 bases are TGCGCCAGCAGCCAAGATTTGAGTGTAGAGCAGTTCTTC. As protein: CASSQDLSVEQFF.

The chain employs TRBV6-2 or TRBV6-3 and TRBJ2-5, with D possibly TRBD1 on 5 matching bases. The DNA end favors TRBJ2-1, so the J call may be wrong. This CDR3 has 15 residues. CDR1 and CDR2 (germline): MNHEY, SVGEGT. The CDR3 sequence: CASSYSLGEQETQFF. CDR3 in DNA: TGTGCCAGCAGTTACTCGTTAGGGGAACAAGAGACCCAGTTCTTC.